A single sample is the source of the 2 T cell receptor beta chains below, sequenced in a study of cytomegalovirus exposure and HLA in healthy donors. In the PCR, 60 Vbeta and 13 Jbeta primers were used. Here immunoSEQ multiplex PCR was the method, and the copy in TCRdb shows in-frame clones only, minus some. This table holds more than 85,000 clones, approximately 82% found once. Material: PBMCs. These receptors all stem from a man aged 30-40 years in good health and CMV-seropositive.

The J gene is TRBJ1-5, the V gene TRBV7-8, with TRBD1 identical over 12 bases. This CDR3 comprises 16 residues. Trimming at V came to 5 bases and at J to 7 bases, leaving 9 bases not matched to a gene. The germline V gene encodes CDR1 SGHVS and CDR2 FQNEAQ. DNA for the CDR3: TGTGCCAGCAGCCCGTTATCTGGGACAGGGGGCCAGCCCCAGCATTTT. Encoded protein: CASSPLSGTGGQPQHF.

The rearrangement joins TRBV7-6 to TRBJ2-2, with TRBD2 as a possible D gene (5 bases). The ends were cut back, 4 bases at V and 4 bases at J, with 10 bases in the middle. This CDR3 spans 14 amino acids. The germline CDR1 and CDR2 sequences are SGHVS and FNYEAQ. The CDR3 coding sequence is TGTGCCAGCAGCTCGTCGGAGGCCACCGGGGAGCTGTTTTTT. It is translated as CASSSSEATGELFF. The whole variable domain, remainder taken from reference TRBV7-6 and TRBJ2-2, is GAGVSQSPRYKVTKRGQDVALRCDPISGHVSLYWYRQALGQGPEFLTYFNYEAQQDKSGLPNDRFSAERPEGSISTLTIQRTEQRDSAMYRCASSSSEATGELFFGEGSRLTVL.